The 13 T cell receptor beta chains in this list originate from one sample, sequenced in a study of T-cell reconstitution after alpha-beta-depleted transplantation in children. Preparation of the TCRbeta library used unique molecular identifiers. TCRdb processed the PCR reads anew with MiXCR; each CDR3 protein has one entry. This table has over 400,000 distinct CDR3 sequences, about 40% appearing once. The sample was PBMCs, taken before TCRalphabeta/CD19-depleted stem cell transplant. The receptors shown here come from a girl aged 2 to 9 with aplastic anemia, due to receive a stem cell transplant.

This rearrangement joins TRBV6-1 to TRBJ2-7; 14 bases agree with TRBD2. After removal of 5 bases from V and 2 bases from J, the junction contained 5 bases not matched to a gene. Germline V gene sequence: CDR1 MNHNS, CDR2 SASEGT. The CDR3 consists of 16 residues. CDR3 sequence: CASSPGTSGGAYEQYF. DNA of the CDR3: TGTGCCAGCAGTCCCGGGACTAGCGGGGGAGCCTACGAGCAGTACTTC.

This clonotype was recorded at least ten times. The rearrangement joins TRBV7-2 to TRBJ2-5, with 10 bases matching TRBD2. J was trimmed by 4 bases and V by 1 base; bases with no gene match: 6. Germline assignment: CDR1 SGHTA and CDR2 FQGNSA. This CDR3 spans 16 amino acids. CDR3 nucleotide sequence: TGTGCCAGCAGCTTAGGTCCCGGGACTAGCGCAGAGACCCAGTACTTC. Encoded protein: CASSLGPGTSAETQYF. The variable domain in full, with the rest retrieved from reference TRBV7-2 and TRBJ2-5, is GAGVSQSPSNKVTEKGKDVELRCDPISGHTALYWYRQSLGQGLEFLIYFQGNSAPDKSGLPSDRFSAERTGGSVSTLTIQRTQQEDSAVYLCASSLGPGTSAETQYFGPGTRLLVL.

The chain recombines TRBV7-8 with TRBJ2-1, with 9 bases matching TRBD2. Germline CDR1 and CDR2: SGHVS and FQNEAQ. This CDR3 is built from 17 residues. J lost 4 bases, V lost 5 bases, and 12 bases had no gene match. The CDR3 loop is CASSQNWRGGRYNEQFF. The CDR3 bases are TGTGCCAGCAGCCAGAACTGGCGGGGGGGCCGGTACAATGAGCAGTTCTTC.

The rearrangement uses TRBV12-3 or TRBV12-4 and TRBJ1-1; no clear D gene. CDR3 length: 13 amino acids. Trimming shortened V by 7 bases and J by 4 bases, and 13 bases separated the two germline ends. CDR3 sequence (DNA): TGTGCCAGCACCTCCACACCGGGCACTGAAGCTTTCTTT. Amino acid sequence: CASTSTPGTEAFF.

There are many counts of this clonotype. V and J are TRBV5-1 and TRBJ2-7; 9 bases are a match to TRBD2. Looked up from germline, CDR1 is SGHRS and CDR2 is YFSETQ. The CDR3 spans 15 residues. The V segment lost 1 base and the J segment 3 bases; nucleotides outside the gene matches: 5. CDR3 coding DNA: TGCGCCAGCAGCTTGCGGGCGGGAGGGCGCTACGAGCAGTACTTC. It codes for CASSLRAGGRYEQYF.

This clonotype appeared many times. This chain links TRBV5-1 with TRBJ2-7, with 11 bases that match TRBD2. Germline V CDR1 and CDR2: SGHRS, YFSETQ. V was clipped by 0 bases and J by 4 bases; unmatched bases: 9. The CDR3 runs 17 residues. The CDR3 is CASSLVAGGPSGYEQYF. CDR3 nucleotides: TGCGCCAGCAGCTTGGTAGCGGGAGGGCCTTCAGGGTACGAGCAGTACTTC.

The chain recombines TRBV5-1 with TRBJ2-7; D is unclear. With 4 bases removed from V and 3 bases from J, the gap between germline ends came to 11 bases. The CDR3 consists of 13 residues. Germline CDR1 and CDR2: SGHRS and YFSETQ. The CDR3 protein is CASSVYLDYEQYF. The CDR3 DNA reads TGCGCCAGCAGCGTCTACTTGGACTACGAGCAGTACTTC.

The chain joins TRBV6-1 to TRBJ2-4; D possibly corresponds to TRBD1 (6 bases). The ends were cut back, 3 bases at V and 3 bases at J, with 12 bases in the middle. Germline V lookup: CDR1 MNHNS, CDR2 SASEGT. The CDR3 extends over 15 amino acids. The CDR3 loop is CASSDRGQGKNIQYF. The DNA of the CDR3 is TGTGCCAGCAGTGACAGGGGTCAGGGCAAAAACATTCAGTACTTC.

In DNA form, the CDR3 reads TGTGCCAGCAGCTTAACACTAGCAGGGAGGGGTTACAATGAGCAGTTCTTC. It translates to CASSLTLAGRGYNEQFF. This sequence joins TRBV5-4 and TRBJ2-1, with 7 nucleotides matching TRBD2. V was pared by 2 bases and J by 4 bases, with 12 bases of the junction left unmatched. CDR3 length equals 17 residues. Germline loops: CDR1 SGHNT, CDR2 YYREEE (reference sequence).

This chain connects TRBV28 to TRBJ1-5; D gene uncertain. The CDR3 runs to 14 residues. V was pared by 6 bases and J by 5 bases, with 14 bases between. Germline V CDR1 and CDR2: MDHEN, SYDVKM. CDR3 protein: CASSPGRGYQPQHF. CDR3 coding DNA: TGTGCCAGCAGCCCCGGACGGGGATATCAGCCCCAGCATTTT.

The table lists this clonotype with many counts. J is TRBJ1-2 and V is TRBV4-1; D call uncertain. The V end lost 1 base, the J end lost 8 bases, and 11 bases lay between the germline ends. The CDR3 sequence is 13 residues long. Germline loops: CDR1 MGHRA, CDR2 YSYEKL. The CDR3 is CASSQVDPRGYTF. CDR3 nucleotide sequence: TGCGCCAGCAGCCAAGTGGACCCGCGAGGCTACACCTTC.

The DNA of the CDR3 is TGTGCCAGCAGCTCAGGGCCCGCGTGGTTGTTCTTC. Protein: CASSSGPAWLFF. The chain is built from TRBV5-6 and TRBJ2-1, with TRBD1 as a possible D gene (5 bases). The CDR3 covers 12 residues. The germline V gene encodes CDR1 SGHDT and CDR2 YYEEEE. V was pared by 3 bases and J by 15 bases, with 16 bases between.

The rearrangement links TRBV29-1 to TRBJ2-3; 11 bases are a match to TRBD2. Per the germline V gene, CDR1 is SQVTM and CDR2 is ANQGSEA. This CDR3 spans 16 amino acids. The ends lost 5 bases at V and 3 bases at J; junction bases unmatched: 10. The CDR3 spells CSVRTSGSIVTDTQYF. The DNA of the CDR3 is TGCAGCGTTCGTACTAGCGGGAGTATTGTAACAGATACGCAGTATTTT.